A selection of T cell receptor beta chains follows, all from one sample in a study of blood T cell repertoires in COVID-19. The method was immunoSEQ multiplex PCR; TCRdb's version includes in-frame clones alone and lacks a portion of them. The sample lists fewer than 200,000 clones, approximately 88% occurring once. Sequencing input: PBMCs or T cells enriched from blood (not recorded which). These receptors were collected from a woman aged 18-30 years who had recovered from COVID-19. CDR3s include the opening cysteine and the closing phenylalanine or tryptophan. D genes are given only for firm matches. Clone size is shown for a subset of rows, as once, few, many or a class of expanded clone.

cdr3_aa,cdr3_nt,d_call,v_call,clone_size,j_call
CATSTGSDRGGTDTQYF,TGTGCCACCAGCACGGGTTCGGACAGGGGTGGGACAGATACGCAGTATTTT,TRBD1,TRBV15,NA,TRBJ2-3
CASSPTTGLSYEQYF,TGTGCCAGCAGTCCGACGACAGGGCTCTCCTACGAGCAGTACTTC,TRBD1,TRBV27,NA,TRBJ2-7
CASSDSGTGYGYTF,TGTGCCAGCAGTGACTCCGGGACAGGGTACGGCTACACCTTC,TRBD1,TRBV6-4,few,TRBJ1-2
CSVADWGVGRYEQYF,TGCAGCGTCGCTGATTGGGGGGTTGGTCGGTACGAGCAGTACTTC,NA,TRBV29-1,NA,TRBJ2-7
CASSYQFDGYTF,TGTGCCAGCAGTTACCAGTTCGATGGCTACACCTTC,NA,TRBV6-6,NA,TRBJ1-2
CASSPQGLAGGLQETQYF,TGTGCCAGCAGCCCTCAGGGGCTAGCGGGGGGCCTACAAGAGACCCAGTACTTC,TRBD2,TRBV4-2,NA,TRBJ2-5
CASRRKTENTEAFF,TGCGCCAGCAGAAGGAAGACAGAGAACACTGAAGCTTTCTTT,NA,TRBV23-1,NA,TRBJ1-1
CASSQEQSREKLFF,TGCGCCAGCAGCCAAGAACAGTCGCGAGAAAAACTGTTTTTT,NA,TRBV4-3,NA,TRBJ1-4
CASSTASRSAAPLHF,TGTGCCAGTAGCACCGCCAGCAGGTCAGCAGCACCCCTCCACTTT,NA,TRBV19,NA,TRBJ1-6
CASSVRVGTSEAYGYTF,TGTGCCAGCAGCGTGAGGGTGGGAACTTCGGAGGCTTATGGCTACACCTTC,NA,TRBV7-2,NA,TRBJ1-2
CASSRQGGAGYEQFF,TGTGCCAGCAGTCGACAGGGAGGTGCGGGTTATGAGCAGTTCTTC,NA,TRBV28,NA,TRBJ2-1
CASSTLYQGARPQPQHF,TGTGCCAGTAGTACCCTATACCAGGGGGCTCGGCCTCAGCCCCAGCATTTT,TRBD1,TRBV19,NA,TRBJ1-5
CASSQGTPAGDYEQYF,TGTGCCAGCAGCCAAGGAACCCCGGCGGGAGACTACGAGCAGTACTTC,TRBD2,TRBV3-1/TRBV3-2,NA,TRBJ2-7
CASSYTSGGHTGELFF,TGTGCTAGCAGTTATACTAGCGGGGGGCACACCGGGGAGCTGTTTTTT,TRBD2,TRBV7-7,once,TRBJ2-2
CASSSSRGGVQETQYF,TGTGCCAGCAGTTCATCTCGGGGGGGAGTACAAGAGACCCAGTACTTC,TRBD2,TRBV28,NA,TRBJ2-5
CASSLVSGGNTIYF,TGTGCCAGCAGCTTGGTCTCCGGGGGAAACACCATATATTTT,NA,TRBV7-9,NA,TRBJ1-3
CASSQDTSWRGTDTQYF,TGTGCCAGCAGCCAAGACACTAGCTGGAGAGGCACAGATACGCAGTATTTT,NA,TRBV3-1/TRBV3-2,NA,TRBJ2-3
CASSLIAGGWDTQYF,TGTGCCAGCAGCCTTATAGCGGGGGGGTGGGATACGCAGTATTTT,TRBD2,TRBV7-2,NA,TRBJ2-3
CASSLGSLGYYNEQFF,TGTGCCAGCAGCTTAGGCTCCCTCGGTTACTACAATGAGCAGTTCTTC,NA,TRBV13,NA,TRBJ2-1
CASSFPTTDTQYF,TGTGCCAGCAGCTTTCCTACCACAGATACGCAGTATTTT,NA,TRBV7-2,NA,TRBJ2-3
CASSFDMNTEAFF,TGTGCCAGCAGTTTCGACATGAACACTGAAGCTTTCTTT,NA,TRBV12-3/TRBV12-4,NA,TRBJ1-1
CAWSKLAGAGELFF,TGTGCCTGGAGTAAGTTAGCGGGAGCCGGGGAGCTGTTTTTT,TRBD2,TRBV30,NA,TRBJ2-2
CASSLDQSGYSGNTIYF,TGCGCCAGCAGCTTGGACCAAAGCGGCTACTCTGGAAACACCATATATTTT,NA,TRBV5-1,NA,TRBJ1-3
CASKMDREIGEAFF,TGTGCCAGCAAAATGGACAGGGAGATTGGTGAAGCTTTCTTT,TRBD1,TRBV6-5,NA,TRBJ1-1
CAISDQLGTEVLCTF,TGTGCCATCAGCGACCAACTGGGAACGGAGGTATTATGCACCTTC,NA,TRBV10-3,NA,TRBJ1-2
CASSPGEGGNSPLHF,TGTGCCAGCTCACCCGGGGAGGGGGGTAATTCACCCCTCCACTTT,NA,TRBV18,once,TRBJ1-6
CASSDEQVGAFF,TGTGCCAGTAGTGACGAACAGGTTGGAGCTTTCTTT,NA,TRBV19,once,TRBJ1-1
CATTGDSTDTQYF,TGTGCCACCACAGGGGATAGCACAGATACGCAGTATTTT,TRBD1,TRBV27,NA,TRBJ2-3
CASSSGTSGNNEQFF,TGCGCCAGCAGCTCGGGGACTAGCGGGAACAATGAGCAGTTCTTC,TRBD2,TRBV5-1,NA,TRBJ2-1
CASSQVLGGQETQYF,TGCGCCAGCAGCCAAGTACTGGGGGGGCAAGAGACCCAGTACTTC,TRBD2,TRBV4-3,NA,TRBJ2-5
CASSQDQGQYSPLHF,TGCGCCAGCAGCCAAGACCAGGGGCAATATTCACCCCTCCACTTT,NA,TRBV4-1,NA,TRBJ1-6
CSVLTLLAGVNEQFF,TGCAGCGTACTTACCTTACTAGCGGGAGTCAATGAGCAGTTCTTC,TRBD2,TRBV29-1,NA,TRBJ2-1
CASSETSGSSYEQYF,TGTGCCAGCAGTGAGACTAGCGGATCCTCCTACGAGCAGTACTTC,TRBD2,TRBV6-1,NA,TRBJ2-7
CSVVTGDRAFF,TGCAGCGTTGTGACAGGGGATCGAGCTTTCTTT,TRBD1,TRBV29-1,NA,TRBJ1-1
CASSLGGRDEKLFF,TGTGCCAGCAGCTTGGGTGGGAGGGATGAAAAACTGTTTTTT,NA,TRBV7-6,once,TRBJ1-4
CASSGQGGTLREQFF,TGTGCCAGCAGCGGACAGGGTGGGACCCTTAGAGAGCAGTTCTTC,TRBD1,TRBV7-9,NA,TRBJ2-1
CSVLTGGGYTF,TGCAGCGTTCTAACAGGGGGCGGCTACACCTTC,TRBD1,TRBV29-1,NA,TRBJ1-2
CAWSTSSISGYGYTF,TGTGCCTGGAGTACCTCGTCAATATCGGGCTATGGCTACACCTTC,NA,TRBV30,NA,TRBJ1-2
CASSVLAGSSGNIQYF,TGTGCCAGTAGTGTACTAGCGGGTTCCTCAGGAAACATTCAGTACTTC,TRBD2,TRBV19,NA,TRBJ2-4
CASREVSGNTIYF,TGTGCCAGCAGAGAGGTCTCTGGAAACACCATATATTTT,NA,TRBV7-2,few,TRBJ1-3
CASSHQGLQETQYF,TGTGCCAGCAGCCATCAGGGATTACAAGAGACCCAGTACTTC,NA,TRBV3-1/TRBV3-2,few,TRBJ2-5
CASSVGLAGASYNEQFF,TGTGCCAGCAGCGTAGGACTAGCGGGGGCCTCCTACAATGAGCAGTTCTTC,TRBD2,TRBV28,NA,TRBJ2-1
CASSYGGAMGQPQHF,TGTGCCAGCAGTTACGGGGGGGCGATGGGTCAGCCCCAGCATTTT,NA,TRBV6-5,NA,TRBJ1-5
CASSQGGQGGDTQYF,TGTGCCAGCAGCCAAGGGGGACAGGGAGGAGATACGCAGTATTTT,TRBD1,TRBV4-2,NA,TRBJ2-3
CASSFSSTDTQYF,TGTGCCAGCAGCTTCTCTAGCACAGATACGCAGTATTTT,NA,TRBV5-8,NA,TRBJ2-3
CASHQGVRSPLHF,TGTGCCAGTCACCAAGGGGTTCGGTCACCCCTCCACTTT,NA,TRBV19,NA,TRBJ1-6
CASSLVLEGTEAFF,TGTGCCAGCAGCTTAGTCCTTGAGGGCACTGAAGCTTTCTTT,NA,TRBV7-8,NA,TRBJ1-1
CASSLGGSRETQYF,TGTGCCAGCAGCCTGGGAGGGTCGAGGGAGACCCAGTACTTC,TRBD2,TRBV7-9,few,TRBJ2-5
CASSTGTSGARTQYF,TGTGCCAGTAGCACCGGGACTAGCGGCGCCCGGACCCAGTACTTC,TRBD2,TRBV19,NA,TRBJ2-5
CASSVDRGRFLYF,TGTGCCAGCAGTGTGGACAGGGGGCGTTTTCTGTACTTC,TRBD1,TRBV27,NA,TRBJ2-7
CASSLGHTTTENTEAFF,TGCGCCAGCAGCTTGGGGCACACTACCACGGAAAACACTGAAGCTTTCTTT,NA,TRBV5-1,few,TRBJ1-1